This T cell receptor beta chain was retrieved from a study of T cells in Graves' hyperthyroidism and ophthalmopathy. This clonotype has just one count. The antigen is undetermined. Researchers amplified the TCR beta CDR3 regions from RNA transcripts. TCR CDR3 regions were first amplified by RT-PCR with HTBI primers. TCRdb recomputed calls from the multiplex PCR reads with MiXCR, one row per CDR3 protein. The sample contains 700,000 or so distinct CDR3 sequences, 15% to 20% of which appear only once. The V gene end was trimmed by 1 base and the J gene end by 5 bases; junction bases not matched to a gene: 4. The germline V gene encodes CDR1 MNHEY and CDR2 SMNVEV (reference sequence). The CDR3 extends over 15 amino acids. Whole-study results and caveats: The model foresaw ophthalmopathy a median roughly 6.3 months prior to onset.

V and J are TRBV27 and TRBJ2-7; 11 bases align to TRBD1. This receptor was obtained from a man in his late teens or twenties with Graves' hyperthyroidism. Material for sequencing was blood. CDR3 coding DNA: TGTGCCAGCAGTTTATTGGGACAGGGGGACAACGAGCAGTACTTC. It codes for CASSLLGQGDNEQYF.